The 7 T cell receptor beta chains reported below all come from one sample, sequenced in a study of blood T cells in healthy people across ages. A second roughly 7 to 12 cycle PCR used barcoded and J-beta primers. TCRdb analysed the 5' RACE reads with MiXCR anew, one entry per CDR3 protein. This sample has 1,500,000 or so distinct CDR3 sequences, with about 42% found just once. Sequenced sample: blood. The source of these receptors is a young woman in good health.

The V gene is TRBV2, the J gene TRBJ1-1; D is perhaps TRBD1 (6 bases). CDR3 length: 14 residues. CDR1 and CDR2 from the germline V gene are SNHLY and FYNNEI. Trimming left V 10 bases short and J 5 bases short, with 20 bases between. The CDR3 sequence is CAKQQGPLRTEAFF. The CDR3 nucleotides read TGTGCCAAACAACAGGGACCCCTGCGGACTGAAGCTTTCTTT.

This chain connects TRBV6-5 to TRBJ1-6; no reliable D call. Trimming took 6 bases from V and 2 from J, leaving 11 bases between them. The CDR3 extends over 15 amino acids. CDR1 is MNHEY and CDR2 is SVGAGI in the germline V gene. The CDR3 bases are TGTGCCAGCAGAGCCACCGGGACCTATAATTCACCCCTCCACTTT. Protein: CASRATGTYNSPLHF.

This clonotype was counted a few times. The V gene is TRBV12-3 or TRBV12-4, the J gene TRBJ1-6, with a possible D match to TRBD1 (6 bases). The CDR3 totals 15 residues. V gave up 4 bases and J gave up 11 bases, with 18 bases separating them. DNA for the CDR3: TGTGCCAGCAGTTCGACAGGCCACCTAGGCGCACCCCTCCACTTT. Translated: CASSSTGHLGAPLHF.

This clonotype was observed at least ten times. CDR3 sequence: CASSLFRETQYF. The DNA of the CDR3 is TGTGCCAGCAGCTTATTCAGGGAGACCCAGTACTTC. The chain recombines TRBV7-2 with TRBJ2-5; no clear D. CDR1 SGHTA and CDR2 FQGNSA come from the germline V gene. The CDR3 has 12 residues. V lost 2 bases and J 5 bases, leaving 6 bases between the germline ends.

V and J are TRBV28 and TRBJ2-7; 9 positions agree with TRBD1. CDR1 and CDR2 (germline): MDHEN, SYDVKM. The junction had 15 bases not matched to a gene; V was cut back by 11 bases and J by 7 bases. CDR3 length: 14 residues. DNA of the CDR3: TGTGCCGCAGCCCGTGGGACAGGGACGGGTGAGCAGTACTTC. Residues: CAAARGTGTGEQYF.

The chain carries TRBV20-1 and TRBJ2-3, with D perhaps given as TRBD1 or TRBD2 (5 bases each). The CDR3 totals 17 residues. Trimming removed 3 bases from V and 0 bases from J, with 19 bases in between. Germline CDR1 DFQATT, CDR2 SNEGSKA (reference sequence). The CDR3 DNA reads TGCAGTGCTAGCCATAGGTCTGGGGGTTTTAGCACAGATACGCAGTATTTT. Its translation: CSASHRSGGFSTDTQYF.

This chain links TRBV6-6 with TRBJ1-4, with TRBD1 matching over 7 bases. CDR1 MNHNY and CDR2 SVGAGI come from the germline V gene (reference sequence). This CDR3 is 13 amino acids long. After removal of 8 bases from V and 10 bases from J, the junction contained 10 bases not matched to a gene. The DNA for the CDR3 is TGTGCCAGCGCACAGGGGACGTCCGGAAAACTGTTTTTT. Amino acid sequence: CASAQGTSGKLFF.